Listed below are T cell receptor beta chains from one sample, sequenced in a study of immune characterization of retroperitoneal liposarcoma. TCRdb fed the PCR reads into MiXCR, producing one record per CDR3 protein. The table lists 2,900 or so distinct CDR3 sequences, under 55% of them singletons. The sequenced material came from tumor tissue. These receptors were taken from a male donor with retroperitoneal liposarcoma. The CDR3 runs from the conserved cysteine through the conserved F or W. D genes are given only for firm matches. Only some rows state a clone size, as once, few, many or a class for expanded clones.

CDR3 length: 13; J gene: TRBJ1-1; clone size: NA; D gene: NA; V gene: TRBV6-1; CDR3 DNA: TGTGCCAGCAGCCAAACGTACCAAGGACAAGCTTTCTTT; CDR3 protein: CASSQTYQGQAFF
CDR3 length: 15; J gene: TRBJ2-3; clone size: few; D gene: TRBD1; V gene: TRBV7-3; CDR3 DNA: TGTGCCAGCAGCTCGACAGGGGACGGAACAGATACGCAGTATTTT; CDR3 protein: CASSSTGDGTDTQYF
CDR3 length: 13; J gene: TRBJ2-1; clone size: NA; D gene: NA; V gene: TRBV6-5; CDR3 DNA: TGTGCCAGCAGTTATGGGTCGGCCAATGAGCAGTTCTTC; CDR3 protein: CASSYGSANEQFF
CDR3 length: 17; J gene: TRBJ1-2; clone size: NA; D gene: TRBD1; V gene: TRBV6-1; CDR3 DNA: TGTGCCAGCAGTGAAGCACGACAGGGTATTAATGTCCGTGGCTACACCTTC; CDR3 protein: CASSEARQGINVRGYTF
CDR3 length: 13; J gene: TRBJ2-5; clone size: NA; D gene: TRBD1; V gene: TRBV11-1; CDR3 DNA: TGTGCCAGCAGCTTAAGACAGGGCGGTCGGCAGTACTTC; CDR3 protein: CASSLRQGGRQYF
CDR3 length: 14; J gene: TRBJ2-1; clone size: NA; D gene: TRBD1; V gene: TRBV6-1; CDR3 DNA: TGTGCCAGCAGTGAATATGGGACAGTCAATGAGCAGTTCTTC; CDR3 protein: CASSEYGTVNEQFF
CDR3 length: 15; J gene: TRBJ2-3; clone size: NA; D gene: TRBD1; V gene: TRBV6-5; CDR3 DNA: TGTGCCAGCACTGAGTACAGGGGGAGCACAGATACGCAGTATTTT; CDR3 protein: CASTEYRGSTDTQYF
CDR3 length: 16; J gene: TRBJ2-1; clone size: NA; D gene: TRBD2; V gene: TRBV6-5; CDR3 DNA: TGTGCCAGCAGTTCGGGACTAGCGGGATCCTACAATGAGCAGTTCTTC; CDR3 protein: CASSSGLAGSYNEQFF
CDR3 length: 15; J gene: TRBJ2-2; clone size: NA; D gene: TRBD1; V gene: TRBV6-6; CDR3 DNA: TGTGCCAGCAGTACCGGGACAGATAACACCGGGGAGCTGTTTTTT; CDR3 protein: CASSTGTDNTGELFF
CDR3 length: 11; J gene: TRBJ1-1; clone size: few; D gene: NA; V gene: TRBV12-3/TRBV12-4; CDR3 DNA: TGTGCCAGCCTTTCCCCCACTGAAGCTTTCTTT; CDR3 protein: CASLSPTEAFF
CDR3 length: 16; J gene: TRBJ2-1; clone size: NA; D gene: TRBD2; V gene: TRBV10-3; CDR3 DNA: TGTGCCATCAGAGTAGCGGGAGAGGCCCAGCGCCACGAGCAGTTATTC; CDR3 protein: CAIRVAGEAQRHEQLF
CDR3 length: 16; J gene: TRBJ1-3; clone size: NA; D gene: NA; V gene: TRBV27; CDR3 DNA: TGTGCCAGCAGTTTAAAATCAGGGTACTCTGGAAACACCATATATTTT; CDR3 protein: CASSLKSGYSGNTIYF
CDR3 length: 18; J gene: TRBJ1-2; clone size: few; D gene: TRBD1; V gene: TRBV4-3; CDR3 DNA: TGCGCCAGCAGCCAAGCCCCCGGGCAGGGGGTAACTAACTATGGCTACACCTTC; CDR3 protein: CASSQAPGQGVTNYGYTF
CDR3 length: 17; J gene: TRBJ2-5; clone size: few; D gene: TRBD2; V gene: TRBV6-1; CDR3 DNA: TGTGCCAGCAGTAGGGGGACTAGCGGGAAAAGCCCCAATGAGCAGTACTTC; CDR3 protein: CASSRGTSGKSPNEQYF
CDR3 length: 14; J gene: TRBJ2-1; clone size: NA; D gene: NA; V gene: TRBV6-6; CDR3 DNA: TGTGCCAGCAGAGAAGATAACGGCTACTACGAGCAGTTCTTC; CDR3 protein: CASREDNGYYEQFF
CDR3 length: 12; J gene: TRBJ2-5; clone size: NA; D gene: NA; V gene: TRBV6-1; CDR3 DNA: TGTGCCAGCAGTGAAGGAGTATGGGGCCAGTACTTC; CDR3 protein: CASSEGVWGQYF
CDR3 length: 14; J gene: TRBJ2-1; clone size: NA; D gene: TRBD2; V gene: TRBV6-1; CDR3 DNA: TGTGCCAGCGTCGGTCTAGCGGGGTTGGTTGAGCAGTTCTTC; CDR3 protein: CASVGLAGLVEQFF
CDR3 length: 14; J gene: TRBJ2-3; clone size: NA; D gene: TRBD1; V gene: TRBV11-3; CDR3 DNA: TGTGCCAGCAGCTTCGGGACAGCCACAGATACGCAGTATTTT; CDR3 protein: CASSFGTATDTQYF
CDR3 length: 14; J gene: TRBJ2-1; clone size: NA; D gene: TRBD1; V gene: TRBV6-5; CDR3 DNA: TGTGCCAGCAGGGGACAGGGGGCCTTCAATGAGCAGTTCTTC; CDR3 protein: CASRGQGAFNEQFF
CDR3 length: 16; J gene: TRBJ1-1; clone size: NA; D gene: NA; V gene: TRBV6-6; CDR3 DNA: TGTGCCAGCAGTTACTCGAGGGTCGGGGGGAACACTGAAGCTTTCTTT; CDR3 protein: CASSYSRVGGNTEAFF
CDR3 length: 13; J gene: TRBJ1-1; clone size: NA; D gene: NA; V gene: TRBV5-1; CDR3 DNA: TGCGCCAGCAGCTTGGGAATGGGACTGGAAGCTTTCTTT; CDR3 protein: CASSLGMGLEAFF
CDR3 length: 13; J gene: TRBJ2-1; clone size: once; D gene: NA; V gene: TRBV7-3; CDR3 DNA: TGTGCCAACAGCTTATCAGGCGACAATGAGCAGTTCTTC; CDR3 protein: CANSLSGDNEQFF
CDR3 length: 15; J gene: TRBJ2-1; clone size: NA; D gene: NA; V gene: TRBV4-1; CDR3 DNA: TGCGCCAGCAAGCAAGGCGGAGACGAGTACAATGAGCAGTTCTTC; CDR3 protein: CASKQGGDEYNEQFF
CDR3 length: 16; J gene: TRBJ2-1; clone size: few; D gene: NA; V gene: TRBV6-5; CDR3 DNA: TGTGCCAGCAGTTACTCGGTCAGAACCGCCCACAATGAGCAGTTCTTC; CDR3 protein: CASSYSVRTAHNEQFF
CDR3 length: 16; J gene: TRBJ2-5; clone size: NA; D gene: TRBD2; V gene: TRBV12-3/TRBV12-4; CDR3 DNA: TGTGCCAGCAGTGGGGGACTAGCGGGAGTCAACAATGAGCAGTACTTC; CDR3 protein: CASSGGLAGVNNEQYF
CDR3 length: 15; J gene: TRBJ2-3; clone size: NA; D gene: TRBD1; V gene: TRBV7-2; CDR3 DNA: TGTGCCAGCAGCTTAGGACAGGGCATAATAGGTACGCAGTATTTT; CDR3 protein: CASSLGQGIIGTQYF
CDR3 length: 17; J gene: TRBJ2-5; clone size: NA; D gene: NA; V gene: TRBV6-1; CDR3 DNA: TGTGCCAGCAGTGATAATTTGGGGGGCGCGGACCCGAAGGCCCAGTACTTC; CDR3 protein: CASSDNLGGADPKAQYF
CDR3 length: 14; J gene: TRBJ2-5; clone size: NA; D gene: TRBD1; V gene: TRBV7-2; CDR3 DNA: TGTGCCAGCAGCTCATGGACAGGGAGAGAGACCCAGTACTTC; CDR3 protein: CASSSWTGRETQYF
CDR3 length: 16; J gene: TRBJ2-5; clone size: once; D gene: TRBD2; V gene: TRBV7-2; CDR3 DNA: TGTGCCAGCAGCTTTGTAGCGGGGGATCTCCAAGAGACCCAGTACTTC; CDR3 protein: CASSFVAGDLQETQYF
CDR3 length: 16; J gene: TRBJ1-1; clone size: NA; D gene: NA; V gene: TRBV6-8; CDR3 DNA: TGTGCCAGCAGTTACGGATACACAGGGCCGAACACTGAAGCTTTCTTT; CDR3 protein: CASSYGYTGPNTEAFF
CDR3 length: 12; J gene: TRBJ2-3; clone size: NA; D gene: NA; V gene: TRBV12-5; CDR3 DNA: TGTGCTAGTGGTTTTGGGGTAGATACGCAGTATTTT; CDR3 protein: CASGFGVDTQYF
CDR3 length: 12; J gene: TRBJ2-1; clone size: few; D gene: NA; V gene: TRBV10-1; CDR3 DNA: TGCGCCAGCAGTGATCCGGATGTGGAGCAGTTCTTC; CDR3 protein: CASSDPDVEQFF
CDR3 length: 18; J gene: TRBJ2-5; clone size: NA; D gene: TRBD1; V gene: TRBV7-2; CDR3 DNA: TGTGCCAGCAGCCTAGGCGGTTTAGGGACAGGACATATAGAGACCCAGTACTTC; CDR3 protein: CASSLGGLGTGHIETQYF
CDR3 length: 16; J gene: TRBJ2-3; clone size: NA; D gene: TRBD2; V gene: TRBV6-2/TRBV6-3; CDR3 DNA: TGTGCCAGCAGTTACTCGACTAGCGGGAGCACAGATACGCAGTATTTT; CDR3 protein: CASSYSTSGSTDTQYF
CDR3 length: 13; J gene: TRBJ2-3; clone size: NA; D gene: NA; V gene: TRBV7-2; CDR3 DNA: TGTGCCAGTTCCCTCCAAGGCTCAGATACGCAGTATTTT; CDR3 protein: CASSLQGSDTQYF
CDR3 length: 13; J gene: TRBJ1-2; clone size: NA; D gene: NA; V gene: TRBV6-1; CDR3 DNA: TGTGCCAGCAGTTATGGGGCTAACTATGGCTACACCTTC; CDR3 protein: CASSYGANYGYTF
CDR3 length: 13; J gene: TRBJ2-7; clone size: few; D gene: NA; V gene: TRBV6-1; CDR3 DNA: TGTGCCACCCACCGGGGGTCCCACAATGAGCAGTACTTC; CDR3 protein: CATHRGSHNEQYF
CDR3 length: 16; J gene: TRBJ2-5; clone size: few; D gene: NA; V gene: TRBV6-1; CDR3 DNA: TGTGCCAGCAGTGAAGGCGGGACAGTTAGACAAGAGACCCAGTACTTC; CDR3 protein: CASSEGGTVRQETQYF
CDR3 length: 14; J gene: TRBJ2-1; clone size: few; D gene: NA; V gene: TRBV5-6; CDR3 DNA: TGTGCCAGCAGCTCGACAGGGACTTACAATGAGCAGTTCTTC; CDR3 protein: CASSSTGTYNEQFF
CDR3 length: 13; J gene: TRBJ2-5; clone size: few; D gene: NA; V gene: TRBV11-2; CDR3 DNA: TGTGCCAGCAGCTTGTTGTACCAAGAGACCCAGTACTTC; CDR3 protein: CASSLLYQETQYF
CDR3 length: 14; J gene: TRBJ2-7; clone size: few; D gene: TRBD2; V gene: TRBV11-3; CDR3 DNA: TGTGCCAGCAGCTTAGGGGGGAGGGCGCACGAGCAGTACTTC; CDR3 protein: CASSLGGRAHEQYF